This T cell receptor beta chain was captured by sequencing in a study of T cells in localized non-small cell lung cancer. Regarding the study as a whole: Because only a single region of the tumor was sequenced, heterogeneity remains possible. Greater blood T cell density accompanied longer overall survival. Uninvolved nearby lung showed the greatest T cell clonality, exceeding that found in tumor.

The repertoire was sequenced with immunoSEQ multiplex PCR; TCRdb's copy has only in-frame clones and lacks some. Of about 28,000 clones listed, approximately 90% are singletons. Germline CDR1 reads MNHEY; CDR2 reads SVGAGI. This CDR3 is built from 14 residues. V gave up 6 bases and J gave up 0 bases, with 11 bases separating them. As regards this clone: Its antigen is as yet unknown.

The chain employs TRBV6-5 and TRBJ1-1; possible D gene TRBD1, 6 bases. Specimen: peripheral blood mononuclear cells, collected before any cancer treatment. This TCR derives from a woman aged 35-75 years with stage III lung adenocarcinoma. DNA of the CDR3: TGTGCCAGCAGAAACAGGGTCATGAACACTGAAGCTTTCTTT. This gives the protein CASRNRVMNTEAFF.